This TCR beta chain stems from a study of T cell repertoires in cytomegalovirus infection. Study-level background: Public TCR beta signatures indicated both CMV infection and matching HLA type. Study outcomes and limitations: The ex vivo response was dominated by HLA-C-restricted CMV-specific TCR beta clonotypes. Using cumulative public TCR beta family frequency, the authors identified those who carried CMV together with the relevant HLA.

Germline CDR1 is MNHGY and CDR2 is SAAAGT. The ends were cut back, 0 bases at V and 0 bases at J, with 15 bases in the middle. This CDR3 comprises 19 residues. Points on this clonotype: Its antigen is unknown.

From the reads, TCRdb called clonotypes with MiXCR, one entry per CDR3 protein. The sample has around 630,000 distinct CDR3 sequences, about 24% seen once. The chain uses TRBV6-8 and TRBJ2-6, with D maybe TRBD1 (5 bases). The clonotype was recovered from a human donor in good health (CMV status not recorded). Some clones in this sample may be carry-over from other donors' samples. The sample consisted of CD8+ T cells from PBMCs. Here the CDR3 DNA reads TGTGCCAGCAGTTACTCTTCAGGGTTGTCCGGCTCTGGGGCCAACGTCCTGACTTTC. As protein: CASSYSSGLSGSGANVLTF.